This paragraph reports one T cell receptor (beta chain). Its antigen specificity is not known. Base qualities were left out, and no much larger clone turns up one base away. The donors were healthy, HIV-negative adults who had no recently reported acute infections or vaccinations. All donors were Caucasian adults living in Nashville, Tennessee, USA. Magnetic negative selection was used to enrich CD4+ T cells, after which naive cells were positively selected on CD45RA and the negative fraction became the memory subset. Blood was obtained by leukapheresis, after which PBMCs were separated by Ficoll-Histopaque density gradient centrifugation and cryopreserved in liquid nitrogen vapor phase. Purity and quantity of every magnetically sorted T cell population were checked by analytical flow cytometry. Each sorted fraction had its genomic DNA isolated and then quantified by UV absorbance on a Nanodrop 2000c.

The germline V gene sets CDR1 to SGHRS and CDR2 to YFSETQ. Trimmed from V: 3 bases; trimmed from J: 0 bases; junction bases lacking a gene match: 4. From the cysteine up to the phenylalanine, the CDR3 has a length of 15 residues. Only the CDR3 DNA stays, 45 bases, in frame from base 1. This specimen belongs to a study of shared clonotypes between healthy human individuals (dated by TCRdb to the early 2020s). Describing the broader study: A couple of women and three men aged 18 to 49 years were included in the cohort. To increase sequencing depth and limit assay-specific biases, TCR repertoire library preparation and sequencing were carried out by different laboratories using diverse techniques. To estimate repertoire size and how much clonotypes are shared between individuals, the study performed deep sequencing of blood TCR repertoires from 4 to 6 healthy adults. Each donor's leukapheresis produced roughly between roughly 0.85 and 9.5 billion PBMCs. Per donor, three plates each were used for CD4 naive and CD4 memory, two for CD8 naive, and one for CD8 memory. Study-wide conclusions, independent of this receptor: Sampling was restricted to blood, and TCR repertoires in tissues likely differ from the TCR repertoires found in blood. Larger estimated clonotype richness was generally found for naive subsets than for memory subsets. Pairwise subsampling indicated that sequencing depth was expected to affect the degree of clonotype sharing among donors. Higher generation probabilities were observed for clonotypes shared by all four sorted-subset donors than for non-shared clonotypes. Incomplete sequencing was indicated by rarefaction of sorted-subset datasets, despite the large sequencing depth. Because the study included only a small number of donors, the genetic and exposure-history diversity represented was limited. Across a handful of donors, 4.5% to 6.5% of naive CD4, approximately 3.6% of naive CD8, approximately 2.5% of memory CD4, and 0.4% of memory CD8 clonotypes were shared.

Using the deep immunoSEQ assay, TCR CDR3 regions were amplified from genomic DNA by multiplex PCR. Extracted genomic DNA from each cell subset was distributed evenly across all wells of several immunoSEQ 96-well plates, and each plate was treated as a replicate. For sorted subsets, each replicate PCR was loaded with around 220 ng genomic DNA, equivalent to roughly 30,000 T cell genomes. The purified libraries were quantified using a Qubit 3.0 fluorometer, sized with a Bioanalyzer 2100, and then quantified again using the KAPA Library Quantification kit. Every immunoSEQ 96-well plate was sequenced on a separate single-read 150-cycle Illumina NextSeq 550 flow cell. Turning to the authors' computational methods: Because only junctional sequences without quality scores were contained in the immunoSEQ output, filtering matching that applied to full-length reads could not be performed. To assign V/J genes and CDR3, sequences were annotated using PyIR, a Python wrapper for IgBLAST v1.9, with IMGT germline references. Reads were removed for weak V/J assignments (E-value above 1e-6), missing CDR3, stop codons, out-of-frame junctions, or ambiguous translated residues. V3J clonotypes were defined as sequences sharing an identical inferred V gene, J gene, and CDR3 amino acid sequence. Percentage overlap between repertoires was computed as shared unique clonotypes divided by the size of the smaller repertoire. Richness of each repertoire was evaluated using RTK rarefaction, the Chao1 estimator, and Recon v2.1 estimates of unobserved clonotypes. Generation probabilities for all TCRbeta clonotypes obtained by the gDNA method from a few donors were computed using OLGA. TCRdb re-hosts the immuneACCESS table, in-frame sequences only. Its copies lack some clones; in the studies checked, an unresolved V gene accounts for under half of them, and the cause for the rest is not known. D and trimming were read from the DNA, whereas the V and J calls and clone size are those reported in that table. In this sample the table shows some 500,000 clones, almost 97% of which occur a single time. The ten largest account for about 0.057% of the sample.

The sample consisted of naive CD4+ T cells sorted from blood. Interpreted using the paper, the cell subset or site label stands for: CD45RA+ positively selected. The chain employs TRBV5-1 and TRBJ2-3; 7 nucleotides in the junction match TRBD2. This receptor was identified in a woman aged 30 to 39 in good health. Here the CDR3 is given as CASSSSGISTDTQYF. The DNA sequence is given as TGCGCCAGCAGCTCCAGCGGGATTAGCACAGATACGCAGTATTTT.